Below, 22 T cell receptor beta chains from the same sample are listed, as sequenced in a study of regulatory T cells in long-lasting Graves disease. iRepertoire HTBI primers and Arm-PCR of CDR3 regions built TCR beta libraries. TCRdb recomputed calls from the multiplex PCR reads with MiXCR, one row per CDR3 protein. The table records approximately 540,000 distinct CDR3 sequences, about 11% of them present only once. The sample's time point: newly diagnosed GD, antithyroid drugs for less than 3 months. PBMC RNA was the source of the TCR library. This sample was also put to use in a study of T cells in Graves' hyperthyroidism and ophthalmopathy.

The sequencing used peripheral blood mononuclear cells (PBMCs), collected at new diagnosis, from a patient treated with antithyroid drugs. These receptors were collected from a woman aged 25 to 39 with Graves disease.

The table lists this clonotype with many counts. The chain carries TRBV7-3 and TRBJ2-1, with D possibly TRBD2 on 5 matching bases. The germline V and J ends were trimmed by 8 bases and 4 bases, with 18 bases remaining between them. The length of the CDR3 is 15 residues. CDR1 is SGHTA and CDR2 is FQGTGA in the germline V gene. The chain's CDR3 is CASGLDVAPYNEQFF. The CDR3 DNA follows: TGTGCCAGCGGACTGGACGTTGCTCCGTACAATGAGCAGTTCTTC.

This clonotype has a count of ten or more. The chain has TRBV27 and TRBJ1-1, with D possibly being TRBD1 (5 bases). The CDR3 is made up of 16 amino acids. V lost 2 bases to trimming and J lost 1 base, with 14 bases between them. The V gene's germline CDR1 is MNHEY and CDR2 SMNVEV (reference sequence). CDR3 residues: CASSLIGGTKNTEAFF. The DNA of the CDR3 is TGTGCCAGCAGTTTAATTGGGGGGACGAAGAACACTGAAGCTTTCTTT.

V gene TRBV10-3 combines with J gene TRBJ1-2; D possibly corresponds to TRBD1 (6 bases). From germline, CDR1 is ENHRY and CDR2 SYGVKD. The ends were cut back, 6 bases at V and 4 bases at J, with 15 bases in the middle. The CDR3 is made up of 14 amino acids. The CDR3 region has the DNA TGTGCCATCAGCAGAGGGGGGCTTCTCTATGGCTACACCTTC. Protein product: CAISRGGLLYGYTF.

Details on this clonotype: Being one base from a much bigger clone, this may be a read error. V usage is TRBV3-1 and J usage is TRBJ1-2; the D gene is possibly TRBD1 (5 bases). CDR1 LGHDT and CDR2 YNNKEL come from the germline V gene (reference sequence). The CDR3 has 17 amino acids. The DNA of the CDR3 is TGTGCCAGAAGCCCGGCCTCCTCACAGGAAAGGAACTATGGCTACACCTTC. Translation gives CARSPASSQERNYGYTF. Combining the CDR3 with reference TRBV3-1 and TRBJ1-2 gives the whole variable domain DTAVSQTPKYLVTQMGNDKSIKCEQNLGHDTMYWYKQDSKKFLKIMFSYNNKELIINETVPNRFSPKSPDKAHLNLHINSLELGDSAVYFCARSPASSQERNYGYTFGSGTRLTVV.

A remark on this clonotype: This probably arose from a read error, given a far larger clone one base away. The genes are TRBV11-2 and TRBJ2-1; TRBD2 matches at 10 bases. V lost 3 bases, J lost 10 bases, and 9 bases stayed unmatched. CDR1 is SGHAT, CDR2 FQNNGV, per germline. This CDR3 region has 15 residues. This CDR3 reads CASSFSGRATYEQFF. The CDR3 DNA sequence: TGTGCCAGCAGCTTCAGCGGGAGGGCCACGTACGAGCAGTTCTTC.

In this sample, this clonotype turned up many times. This sequence joins TRBV19 and TRBJ1-1, with 9 bases identical to TRBD1. This CDR3 is built from 15 residues. CDR1 is LNHDA, CDR2 SQIVND, per germline (reference sequence). The V segment lost 5 bases and the J segment 4 bases; nucleotides outside the gene matches: 8. CDR3 coding DNA: TGTGCCAGTAGTTCGTTACAGGGGGCGTCCACTGAAGCTTTCTTT. Translated, it gives CASSSLQGASTEAFF.

With regard to this clonotype: A read error is possible here, since a much larger clone lies one base away. Here the CDR3 omits its conserved ending phenylalanine or tryptophan, so a read error is the likely source. This chain connects TRBV7-2 to TRBJ1-2; TRBD1 is a possible D gene (6 bases). V gave up 1 base and J gave up 3 bases, with 9 bases separating them. This CDR3 contains 14 residues. Germline V gene data show CDR1 as SGHTA and CDR2 as FQGNSA. CDR3 sequence (DNA): TGTGCCAGCAGCTTAGATTACAGGGACTATGGCTACACCCTC. Translated: CASSLDYRDYGYTL.

A remark on this clonotype: This may arise from a read error, as a much more abundant clone is one base away. The chain recombines TRBV2 with TRBJ2-3; D is ambiguous. This CDR3 comprises 14 residues. Germline V gives CDR1 SNHLY, CDR2 FYNNEI. This chain's CDR3 is CAGSEAWNTDTQYF. In DNA form, the CDR3 reads TGTGCCGGCAGTGAAGCCTGGAACACAGATACGCAGTATTTT.

This clonotype was seen a few times. CDR3 bases: TGCAGCGTTGAGAGTTTGGGGCCGCGACCCGATAAGGGTGAGCAGTTCTTC. Encoded protein: CSVESLGPRPDKGEQFF. The chain recombines TRBV29-1 with TRBJ2-1; D might be TRBD1 (5 bases). CDR3 length equals 17 residues. The ends were cut back, 3 bases at V and 9 bases at J, with 27 bases in the middle. The germline CDR1 and CDR2 sequences are SQVTM and ANQGSEA.

This clonotype was seen ten or more times. V and J are TRBV11-2 and TRBJ1-2, with D possibly TRBD1 on 5 matching bases. CDR3 size: 14 residues. With 2 bases removed from V and 4 bases from J, the gap between germline ends came to 11 bases. Germline values: CDR1 SGHAT, CDR2 FQNNGV. The CDR3 nucleotides are TGTGCCAGCAGCTTAAGGGGAGTAAGCTATGGCTACACCTTC. Translated: CASSLRGVSYGYTF.

This clonotype turned up a few times. A clone one base away is much larger, so this may be a read error. J is TRBJ1-2 and V is TRBV24-1, with 8 nucleotides matching TRBD1. J lost 9 bases, V lost 5 bases, and 19 bases had no gene match. CDR1 and CDR2 from the germline V gene are KGHDR and SFDVKD. CDR3 length: 17 amino acids. The CDR3 is CATSGEKGTGRLMSYTF. In DNA form, the CDR3 reads TGTGCCACCAGTGGTGAAAAGGGGACAGGCCGCCTTATGAGCTACACCTTC.

This clonotype appeared many times. The CDR3 region has the DNA TGTGCCAGCAGCTTGAACGGGGGCCCGAAGGCTTTCTTT. Amino acids: CASSLNGGPKAFF. This chain connects TRBV7-9 to TRBJ1-1, with D perhaps matching TRBD1 (6 bases). The CDR3 is made up of 13 amino acids. CDR1 is SEHNR, CDR2 FQNEAQ, per germline (reference sequence). Trimming cost V 3 bases and J 11 bases, with 16 bases left between them. The full variable domain, its missing parts supplied by reference TRBV7-9 and TRBJ1-1, is DTGVSQNPRHKITKRGQNVTFRCDPISEHNRLYWYRQTLGQGPEFLTYFQNEAQLEKSRLLSDRFSAERPKGSFSTLEIQRTEQGDSAMYLCASSLNGGPKAFFGQGTRLTVV.

This clonotype was counted ten times or more. This rearrangement joins TRBV6-5 to TRBJ1-1, with D unclear. Germline V gene data show CDR1 as MNHEY and CDR2 as SVGAGI. There are 13 residues in the CDR3. Deletions cut 1 base from V and 0 bases from J, with 3 bases between. CDR3 sequence (DNA): TGTGCCAGCAGTTACTTCATGAACACTGAAGCTTTCTTT. This codes for CASSYFMNTEAFF.

This clonotype came up a few times. The CDR3 sequence is CASSLLAEDTQYF. The CDR3 DNA reads TGTGCCAGCAGTCTACTAGCGGAAGATACGCAGTATTTT. This chain joins TRBV2 and TRBJ2-3; TRBD2 matches 8 bases. This CDR3 contains 13 residues. V lost 5 bases, J lost 5 bases, and 3 bases stayed unmatched. Germline values: CDR1 SNHLY, CDR2 FYNNEI.

This clonotype has a count of ten or more. This chain joins TRBV12-3 or TRBV12-4 and TRBJ2-2; tentative D call: TRBD1 (5 bases). The CDR3 is 13 residues long. The V gene lost 5 bases and the J gene lost 6 bases, with 10 bases spanning the gap. CDR3 protein: CASSAPGSGELFF. The DNA of the CDR3 is TGTGCCAGCAGTGCTCCAGGGTCCGGGGAGCTGTTTTTT.

This clonotype has just a few counts. This chain connects TRBV12-5 to TRBJ2-7; 11 positions agree with TRBD2. V gave up 5 bases and J gave up 3 bases; unmatched junction bases: 15. This CDR3 is built from 18 residues. Germline-derived CDR1 and CDR2 are LGHNT and FRNRAP. CDR3 protein: CASGLNIVAGLADYEQYF. The DNA of the CDR3 is TGTGCTAGTGGTCTTAATATTGTGGCGGGACTAGCGGACTACGAGCAGTACTTC.

This clonotype came up many times. The CDR3 nucleotides are TGTGCCAGCAGCCAAGGCGGGACAGGGACTCGCGAGCAGTACTTC. Protein: CASSQGGTGTREQYF. The genes are TRBV3-1 and TRBJ2-7; 9 bases line up with TRBD1. Losses at the gene ends were 1 base for V and 6 bases for J; bases not matched to a gene: 7. The V gene's germline CDR1 is LGHDT and CDR2 YNNKEL (reference sequence). This CDR3 spans 15 amino acids.

In this sample, this clonotype turned up many times. J is TRBJ2-1 and V is TRBV11-3; D is tentatively TRBD1 or TRBD2 (6 bases each). Trimming pared 5 bases from V and 10 bases from J, leaving 24 bases between. The CDR3 is 16 amino acids. Germline assignment: CDR1 SGHNT and CDR2 YENEEA. The CDR3 is CASSVSGLGATWEQFF. In DNA form, the CDR3 reads TGTGCCAGCAGCGTATCGGGACTGGGGGCTACATGGGAGCAGTTCTTC.

The chain recombines TRBV10-3 with TRBJ2-3; 11 bases match TRBD1. This CDR3 contains 17 residues. Losses at the gene ends were 0 bases for V and 5 bases for J; bases not matched to a gene: 7. CDR1 is ENHRY and CDR2 is SYGVKD in the germline V gene. The CDR3 region has the DNA TGTGCCATCAGTGAGTCAAGGACAGGGGGCGCAGAAGATACGCAGTATTTT. This translates into CAISESRTGGAEDTQYF.

The chain combines TRBV2 with TRBJ1-3, with no clear D. This CDR3 has 15 residues. The ends were cut back, 2 bases at V and 0 bases at J, with 8 bases in the middle. Germline CDR1 reads SNHLY; CDR2 reads FYNNEI. The CDR3 protein is CASSENRVSGNTIYF. The CDR3 bases are TGTGCCAGCAGTGAAAACCGAGTCTCTGGAAACACCATATATTTT. Using reference TRBV2 and TRBJ1-3 for the parts outside the CDR3, the full variable domain is EPEVTQTPSHQVTQMGQEVILRCVPISNHLYFYWYRQILGQKVEFLVSFYNNEISEKSEIFDDQFSVERPDGSNFTLKIRSTKLEDSAMYFCASSENRVSGNTIYFGEGSWLTVV.

This clonotype was seen repeatedly, ten times or more. This rearrangement joins TRBV12-3 or TRBV12-4 to TRBJ1-5; TRBD1 agrees at 7 bases. CDR3 size: 14 residues. Germline trimming cut 6 bases from V and 4 bases from J; bases unmatched to any gene: 6. CDR3: CASSQDRVNQPQHF. CDR3 DNA: TGTGCCAGCAGCCAAGACAGGGTTAATCAGCCCCAGCATTTT.

Comment on this clonotype: This may be a read error: a much more frequent sequence differs by one nucleotide. The chain couples TRBV30 to TRBJ1-1; 9 bases are a match to TRBD1. Germline CDR1 reads GTSNPN; CDR2 reads SVGIG (reference sequence). CDR3 length: 11 amino acids. The V gene end was trimmed by 5 bases and the J gene end by 7 bases; junction bases not matched to a gene: 2. The CDR3 bases are TGTGCCTGGGGGACAGGGAGTGAAGCTTTCTTT. It encodes CAWGTGSEAFF.